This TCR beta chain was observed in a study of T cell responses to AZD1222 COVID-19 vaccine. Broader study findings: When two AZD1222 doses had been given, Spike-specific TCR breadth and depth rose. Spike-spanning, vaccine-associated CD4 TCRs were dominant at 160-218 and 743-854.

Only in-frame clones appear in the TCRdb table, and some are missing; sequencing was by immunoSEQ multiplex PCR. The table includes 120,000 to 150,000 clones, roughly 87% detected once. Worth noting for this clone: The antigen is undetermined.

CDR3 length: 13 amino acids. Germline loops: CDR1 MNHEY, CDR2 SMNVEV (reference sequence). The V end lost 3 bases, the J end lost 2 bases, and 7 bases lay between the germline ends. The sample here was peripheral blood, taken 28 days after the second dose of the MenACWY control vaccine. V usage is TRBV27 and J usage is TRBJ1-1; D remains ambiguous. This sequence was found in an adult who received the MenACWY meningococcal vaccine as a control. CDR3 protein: CASSLLGNTEAFF. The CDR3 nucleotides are TGTGCCAGCAGTTTGCTGGGCAACACTGAAGCTTTCTTT.